This passage covers 27 T cell receptor beta chains from one sample sequenced in a study of T cell responses to AZD1222 COVID-19 vaccine. Repertoires were generated with immunoSEQ multiplex PCR, while TCRdb's copy carries only in-frame clones and drops some. The data contain 150,000 to 200,000 clones, around 94% of them singletons. This specimen consisted of peripheral blood, obtained 28 days after the second AZD1222 dose. The receptors originated from an adult who received the AZD1222 COVID-19 vaccine.

This chain connects TRBV7-3 to TRBJ2-3; D call uncertain. The CDR3 contains 13 residues. The V and J ends lost 5 bases and 4 bases respectively, with 10 bases between them. Looked up from germline, CDR1 is SGHTA and CDR2 is FQGTGA. The CDR3 DNA reads TGTGCCAGCAGCCCCTCAGGCCCAGATACGCAGTATTTT. It encodes CASSPSGPDTQYF.

This chain connects TRBV18 to TRBJ2-3, with D possibly TRBD2 on 6 matching bases. This CDR3 is built from 13 residues. The germline V and J ends were trimmed by 6 bases and 4 bases, with 11 bases remaining between them. The germline CDR1 and CDR2 sequences are KGHSH and LQKENI. The CDR3 DNA reads TGTGCCAGCTCTGAGGGAGGCGCAGATACGCAGTATTTT. Its translation is CASSEGGADTQYF. Variable domain in full (rest from reference TRBV18 and TRBJ2-3): NAGVMQNPRHLVRRRGQEARLRCSPMKGHSHVYWYRQLPEEGLKFMVYLQKENIIDESGMPKERFSAEFPKEGPSILRIQQVVRGDSAAYFCASSEGGADTQYFGPGTRLTVL.

The rearrangement links TRBV3-1 (or the pseudogene TRBV3-2) to TRBJ1-5, with TRBD1 identical over 9 bases. This CDR3 contains 18 residues. The V gene's germline CDR1 is LGHDT and CDR2 YNNKEL (reference sequence). J was trimmed by 6 bases and V by 4 bases; bases with no gene match: 16. CDR3 residues: CASSLSTGGSGYSQPQHF. In DNA form, the CDR3 reads TGTGCCAGCAGCCTTTCGACAGGGGGAAGTGGTTATAGTCAGCCCCAGCATTTT.

This sequence joins TRBV19 and TRBJ1-2, with D tentatively TRBD1 (5 bases). The germline V gene encodes CDR1 LNHDA and CDR2 SQIVND (reference sequence). CDR3 length: 16 residues. Deletions cut 5 bases from V and 0 bases from J, with 16 bases between. This chain's CDR3 is CASSRQNRLANYGYTF. As DNA, the CDR3 is TGTGCCAGTAGTCGACAGAATAGGTTAGCTAACTATGGCTACACCTTC.

The chain has TRBV29-1 and TRBJ2-2; a weak D match, TRBD1 (5 bases). Trimming cost V 5 bases and J 2 bases, with 15 bases left between them. The germline V gene encodes CDR1 SQVTM and CDR2 ANQGSEA. This CDR3 has 15 residues. The CDR3 spells CSVRVAGPNTGELFF. The CDR3 bases are TGCAGCGTTAGGGTTGCAGGGCCTAACACCGGGGAGCTGTTTTTT.

The chain combines TRBV5-1 with TRBJ2-3, with D perhaps TRBD1 (5 bases). Per germline, CDR1 SGHRS and CDR2 YFSETQ. V was clipped by 3 bases and J by 4 bases, with 12 bases between them. This CDR3 has 14 residues. The chain's CDR3 is CASSSLDSSDTQYF. The CDR3 DNA reads TGCGCCAGCAGCTCTCTCGACAGCTCAGATACGCAGTATTTT. Full variable domain (missing parts from reference TRBV5-1 and TRBJ2-3): KAGVTQTPRYLIKTRGQQVTLSCSPISGHRSVSWYQQTPGQGLQFLFEYFSETQRNKGNFPGRFSGRQFSNSRSEMNVSTLELGDSALYLCASSSLDSSDTQYFGPGTRLTVL.

This clone has a single count. J is TRBJ2-7 and V is TRBV11-2; D remains unclear. Trimming took off 5 bases at V and 5 bases at J, with 7 bases between the two ends. The germline V gene encodes CDR1 SGHAT and CDR2 FQNNGV. This CDR3 region has 11 residues. The CDR3 DNA follows: TGTGCCAGCAGCCCAGGTCACGAGCAGTACTTC. Encoded protein: CASSPGHEQYF.

V usage is TRBV5-5 and J usage is TRBJ1-3; D might be TRBD1 (5 bases). Per the germline V gene, CDR1 is SGHKS and CDR2 is YYEKEE (reference sequence). CDR3 length equals 15 residues. Trimming stripped 4 bases from V and 1 base from J, with 12 bases between. The CDR3 region is CASSPSRASGNTIYF. The CDR3 DNA reads as TGTGCCAGCAGCCCCAGCAGGGCTTCTGGAAACACCATATATTTT. Full variable domain (missing parts from reference TRBV5-5 and TRBJ1-3): DAGVTQSPTHLIKTRGQQVTLRCSPISGHKSVSWYQQVLGQGPQFIFQYYEKEERGRGNFPDRFSARQFPNYSSELNVNALLLGDSALYLCASSPSRASGNTIYFGEGSWLTVV.

The chain has TRBV2 and TRBJ2-2; D remains ambiguous. The CDR3 is 15 residues long. Deletions cut 6 bases from V and 0 bases from J, with 11 bases between. Germline CDR1 SNHLY, CDR2 FYNNEI. In DNA, the CDR3 is TGTGCCAGCAGCAAGGTCCCCCCGAACACCGGGGAGCTGTTTTTT. The encoded protein is CASSKVPPNTGELFF.

The CDR3 region has the DNA TGTGCCAGTAGAGGGACGGGGGGGCCCTACGAGCAGTACTTC. This gives the protein CASRGTGGPYEQYF. The chain couples TRBV19 to TRBJ2-7; 8 nucleotides align to TRBD2. J lost 2 bases, V lost 6 bases, and 6 bases had no gene match. The germline V gene encodes CDR1 LNHDA and CDR2 SQIVND (reference sequence). The CDR3 covers 14 residues.

The sample holds a few counts of this clone. For the CDR3, the DNA is TGCGCCAGCAGCGGGATGGCCTCCTACGAGCAGTACTTC. This codes for CASSGMASYEQYF. V gene TRBV5-1 combines with J gene TRBJ2-7; D remains unclear. V was pared by 4 bases and J by 0 bases, with 8 bases between. This CDR3 comprises 13 residues. Germline-derived CDR1 and CDR2 are SGHRS and YFSETQ.

This chain links TRBV4-1 with TRBJ2-2, with 7 nucleotides matching TRBD2. Germline CDR1 reads MGHRA; CDR2 reads YSYEKL. V lost 4 bases to trimming and J lost 2 bases; unmatched junction nucleotides: 4. The CDR3 consists of 15 residues. The CDR3 region has the DNA TGCGCCAGCAGCCCCGGGACTATCAACACCGGGGAGCTGTTTTTT. Its protein product is CASSPGTINTGELFF.

The chain's CDR3 is CATREALGNTGELFF. Here the CDR3 DNA reads TGCGCCACCCGAGAGGCATTGGGGAACACCGGGGAGCTGTTTTTT. The rearrangement links TRBV4-1 to TRBJ2-2; D is uncertain. Looked up from germline, CDR1 is MGHRA and CDR2 is YSYEKL. Trimming left V 10 bases short and J 1 base short, with 16 bases between. The CDR3 runs 15 residues.

The chain carries TRBV12-3 or TRBV12-4 and TRBJ1-2, with D maybe TRBD1 (6 bases). The CDR3 spans 11 residues. With 6 bases removed from V and 12 bases from J, the gap between germline ends came to 14 bases. Here the CDR3 reads CASSFRQENTF. The CDR3 DNA is TGTGCCAGCAGCTTTAGACAGGAAAACACCTTC.

The rearrangement joins TRBV7-9 to TRBJ2-1, with 8 positions matching TRBD1. With 6 bases clipped from V and 7 bases from J, the junction kept 11 bases outside the gene matches. This CDR3 spans 15 amino acids. Germline assignment: CDR1 SEHNR and CDR2 FQNEAQ (reference sequence). Here the CDR3 reads CASSLSGGRLNEQFF. CDR3 nucleotides: TGTGCCAGCAGTCTCTCAGGGGGCCGACTAAATGAGCAGTTCTTC.

The genes are TRBV19 and TRBJ1-2; weak D call: TRBD1 (6 bases). The CDR3 length is 12 residues. V gave up 7 bases and J gave up 7 bases, with 13 bases separating them. Germline CDR1 LNHDA, CDR2 SQIVND (reference sequence). The DNA of the CDR3 is TGTGCCAGTACTGGACAGCCCGTTGGCTACACCTTC. Translation gives CASTGQPVGYTF.

The rearrangement links TRBV27 to TRBJ2-4; D not resolved. CDR1 and CDR2 from the germline V gene are MNHEY and SMNVEV (reference sequence). The CDR3 length is 13 residues. The CDR3 loop is CASGQVGRNIQYF. The CDR3 region has the DNA TGTGCTTCCGGCCAGGTCGGACGTAACATTCAGTACTTC.

The CDR3 loop is CASSFGGGNTIYF. CDR3 in DNA: TGTGCCAGCAGCTTCGGAGGTGGAAACACCATATATTTT. V and J are TRBV7-2 and TRBJ1-3; D gene uncertain. CDR1 and CDR2 from the germline V gene are SGHTA and FQGNSA. CDR3 length equals 13 residues. Trimming removed 3 bases at V and 3 bases at J, with 6 bases between.

The V and J genes are TRBV5-4 and TRBJ2-1; 7 bases fit TRBD2. The CDR3 extends over 16 amino acids. The V gene's germline CDR1 is SGHNT and CDR2 YYREEE (reference sequence). V was clipped by 3 bases and J by 0 bases; unmatched bases: 6. The CDR3 loop reads CASSSLSGTSYNEQFF. The CDR3, as DNA: TGTGCCAGCAGCTCTCTAAGCGGGACCTCCTACAATGAGCAGTTCTTC.

The genes are TRBV5-1 and TRBJ2-7; possible D gene TRBD2, 6 bases. Trimming cost V 4 bases and J 4 bases, with 15 bases left between them. Looked up from germline, CDR1 is SGHRS and CDR2 is YFSETQ. CDR3 size: 14 residues. The DNA of the CDR3 is TGCGCCAGCAGCCAGGGACTGGAACCGTACGAGCAGTACTTC. This sequence encodes CASSQGLEPYEQYF.

The rearrangement joins TRBV18 to TRBJ2-3; D is perhaps TRBD2 (5 bases). Per the germline V gene, CDR1 is KGHSH and CDR2 is LQKENI. This CDR3 is 16 amino acids long. V was clipped by 0 bases and J by 4 bases, with 14 bases between them. CDR3 bases: TGTGCCAGCTCACCACCGACGGGAACAGCCGCAGATACGCAGTATTTT. This codes for CASSPPTGTAADTQYF. Combining the CDR3 with reference TRBV18 and TRBJ2-3 gives the whole variable domain NAGVMQNPRHLVRRRGQEARLRCSPMKGHSHVYWYRQLPEEGLKFMVYLQKENIIDESGMPKERFSAEFPKEGPSILRIQQVVRGDSAAYFCASSPPTGTAADTQYFGPGTRLTVL.

The chain joins TRBV19 to TRBJ1-5; no reliable D call. Trimming took 6 bases from V and 7 from J, leaving 13 bases between them. This CDR3 is built from 13 residues. Germline CDR1 is LNHDA and CDR2 is SQIVND (reference sequence). CDR3 residues: CASRWRKGQPQHF. The CDR3 DNA is TGTGCCAGTAGGTGGAGGAAGGGACAGCCCCAGCATTTT.

The CDR3 loop reads CAISESPSGRGNEQFF. The CDR3 coding sequence is TGTGCCATCAGTGAGTCCCCTAGCGGGAGGGGCAATGAGCAGTTCTTC. The rearrangement joins TRBV10-3 to TRBJ2-1, with TRBD2 identical over 12 bases. Per the germline V gene, CDR1 is ENHRY and CDR2 is SYGVKD. This CDR3 has 16 residues. The V segment lost 0 bases and the J segment 6 bases; nucleotides outside the gene matches: 3.

A single count supports this clone. J is TRBJ2-1 and V is TRBV19; 11 positions match TRBD2. The CDR3 runs 15 residues. Germline lookup yields CDR1 LNHDA and CDR2 SQIVND (reference sequence). Trimming removed 8 bases from V and 11 bases from J; junction bases left unmatched: 14. The CDR3 region is CASGIAGGLLGQQFF. The CDR3 bases are TGTGCCAGTGGGATAGCGGGAGGGCTCCTTGGGCAGCAGTTCTTC.

The genes are TRBV5-1 and TRBJ2-1, with D perhaps TRBD1 (6 bases). The CDR3 has 13 amino acids. Germline assignment: CDR1 SGHRS and CDR2 YFSETQ. V was cut by 4 bases and J by 5 bases, with 10 bases left in between. The CDR3 reads CASSGGGHNEQFF. DNA for the CDR3: TGCGCCAGCAGCGGGGGCGGCCACAATGAGCAGTTCTTC.

V usage is TRBV6-2 or TRBV6-3 and J usage is TRBJ2-1, with a tentative D call TRBD1 (5 bases). Germline loops: CDR1 MNHEY, CDR2 SVGEGT. Trimming left V 5 bases short and J 5 bases short, with 13 bases between. This CDR3 region has 14 residues. The CDR3 is CASSRQWVNNEQFF. CDR3 coding DNA: TGTGCCAGCAGTCGACAGTGGGTGAACAATGAGCAGTTCTTC.

As for this clone: At one end, the junction sequence differs from germline, possibly due to a read error. V is TRBV7-9 and J is TRBJ2-7, with 10 bases matching TRBD1. This CDR3 contains 15 residues. Germline lookup yields CDR1 SEHNR and CDR2 FQNEAQ (reference sequence). This chain's CDR3 is CASSPTTGGSDEQYF. In nucleotides, the CDR3 is TGTGCCAGCAGCCCCACGACAGGGGGCTCCGACGAGCAGTACTTC. Using reference TRBV7-9 and TRBJ2-7 for the parts outside the CDR3, the full variable domain is DTGVSQNPRHKITKRGQNVTFRCDPISEHNRLYWYRQTLGQGPEFLTYFQNEAQLEKSRLLSDRFSAERPKGSFSTLEIQRTEQGDSAMYLCASSPTTGGSDEQYFGPGTRLTVT.